The present T cell receptor beta chain was sequenced within a study of T cells after yellow fever vaccination. About the research overall: Where fractions had low cell numbers, libraries were prepared from them with the SMART-Seq v4 Ultra Low Input RNA kit.

This clonotype was counted only a few times. Its antigen is not known. This CDR3 region has 15 residues. Trimming removed 6 bases from V and 0 bases from J, with 15 bases in between. Per germline, CDR1 SGHRS and CDR2 YFSETQ. Universal primer sites and UMIs were introduced during 5'RACE template-switching synthesis of TCR cDNA. A single record per CDR3 protein comes from TCRdb applying MiXCR to the 5' RACE reads. In the table there are 550,000 or so distinct CDR3 sequences, under 25% of which are singletons. Overall study findings and caveats: Abundant clonotypes from the bulk population could get into FACS-sorted repertoires as contaminants.

This material consisted of PBMCs, taken 15 days after the yellow fever booster vaccination. The receptor comes from a man aged 25 to 40 who received the YFV17D yellow fever vaccine. The rearrangement links TRBV5-1 to TRBJ1-1; unclear D gene. In nucleotides, the CDR3 is TGCGCCAGCACTACCAGGTATGGGCTGAACACTGAAGCTTTCTTT. Its translation is CASTTRYGLNTEAFF.